This TCR beta chain was profiled in a study of control samples from healthy donors and cancer patients. Clones were read by immunoSEQ multiplex PCR, and TCRdb kept only the in-frame ones, dropping some. Of tens of thousands of clones in the sample, roughly 90% are singletons; the top ten hold about 15%. This CDR3 is 13 amino acids long. Germline CDR1 and CDR2: SGHTA and FQGNSA. V was shortened by 7 bases and J by 2 bases, with 11 bases between the two germline ends. The V call is TRBV7-2, the J call TRBJ1-1, with unresolved D. Sequences were obtained from blood. This receptor was identified in a woman aged 70-85 years in good health. For the CDR3, the DNA is TGTGCCAGCACCAGAGAGATAAACACTGAAGCTTTCTTT. This gives the protein CASTREINTEAFF. Together with reference TRBV7-2 and TRBJ1-1, the CDR3 gives the full variable domain: GAGVSQSPSNKVTEKGKDVELRCDPISGHTALYWYRQSLGQGLEFLIYFQGNSAPDKSGLPSDRFSAERTGGSVSTLTIQRTQQEDSAVYLCASTREINTEAFFGQGTRLTVV.